This record concerns one T cell receptor beta chain sequence. No antigen is known for it. This specimen comes from a study of CXCR3-negative and CXCR3-positive naive CD8 T cells. Study-level points and caveats: Relative to CXCR3-negative naive cells, CXCR3-positive naive cells had more hydrophobic TRB CDR3s.

cDNA libraries for TRB were generated by 5' RACE incorporating UMI labels. Each CDR3 protein gets one entry in TCRdb, which reprocessed the 5' RACE reads and gives no DNA. The sample holds approximately 65,000 distinct CDR3 sequences. The germline V gene encodes CDR1 LNHNV and CDR2 YYDKDF (reference sequence). The CDR3 covers 14 residues. The chain recombines TRBV15 with TRBJ1-5. The sample taken for sequencing was naive CXCR3+ CD8+ T cells from blood. Regarding subset: CD45RO-CCR7+CD27+CD95- naive CD8+ T cells expressing CXCR3 (TNR3+). The sequence came from a human donor in good health. Some clones in this sample may be carry-over from other donors' samples. CDR3 sequence: CATSRLLGNRSQHF. The variable domain in full, with the rest retrieved from reference TRBV15 and TRBJ1-5, is DAMVIQNPRYQVTQFGKPVTLSCSQTLNHNVMYWYQQKSSQAPKLLFHYYDKDFNNEADTPDNFQSRRPNTSFCFLDIRSPGLGDTAMYLCATSRLLGNRSQHFGDGTRLSIL.